The clone carrying this T cell receptor (beta chain) was observed a few times. Its antigen remains unknown. Running of the v3.0 immunoSEQ assay took place at survey level. Libraries were prepared by immunoSEQ multiplex PCR; TCRdb keeps only in-frame clonotypes and omits some of them. The sample shows tens of thousands of clones, 60% to 85% of them seen only once. Every donor contributed at least one pre-ART and at least two post-ART PBMC samples. This specimen comes from a study of long-term antiretroviral therapy in people with HIV. Points from the study as a whole: It was observed that HIV repertoires exhibited narrower CDR3 length ranges than controls.

This CDR3 spans 15 amino acids. V lost 4 bases and J 0 bases, leaving 10 bases between the germline ends. Germline V CDR1 and CDR2: SNHLY, FYNNEI. This chain uses TRBV2 with TRBJ1-5; D remains unclear. The sequences come from unsorted PBMCs, collected 3.1 years after starting antiretroviral therapy. This TCR was recovered from a woman aged 45-65 years with HIV. The DNA of the CDR3 is TGTGCCAGCAGTGGGTCGGAAGTTAGCAATCAGCCCCAGCATTTT. Its protein is CASSGSEVSNQPQHF.